The clone carrying this T cell receptor beta chain was observed a handful of times. Its antigen is not identified. Unique molecular identifiers had been added to the TCR beta cDNA libraries. Each batch of roughly 0.95 to 10 million T cells produced around 460,000 cDNA molecules. TCRdb independently ran MiXCR on the PCR reads; one entry per CDR3 protein. The sample has 500,000 to 600,000 distinct CDR3 sequences; roughly two fifths are singletons. This record belongs to a study of post-analysis software for immune sequencing data. Overall study context: Patients with relapsing-remitting, secondary progressive and progressive-relapsing multiple sclerosis courses were all represented. Study-wide results and limits: Strong co-clustering by F measure was seen for same-batch samples. Significantly lower normalized Chao1 diversity was found in patients with multiple sclerosis relative to controls.

The origin of this receptor is a girl between 5 and 17 years old with multiple sclerosis. The sequencing sample was made of blood.

DNA for the CDR3: TGTGCCAGCAGCACCCAGACAGGGGGAGCTTTCTTT. It translates to CASSTQTGGAFF. The chain joins TRBV7-6 to TRBJ1-1, with 9 bases fitting TRBD1. Germline CDR1 and CDR2: SGHVS and FNYEAQ. This CDR3 is 12 amino acids long. The J segment lost 10 bases and the V segment lost 5 bases, leaving 5 bases of the junction unmatched.